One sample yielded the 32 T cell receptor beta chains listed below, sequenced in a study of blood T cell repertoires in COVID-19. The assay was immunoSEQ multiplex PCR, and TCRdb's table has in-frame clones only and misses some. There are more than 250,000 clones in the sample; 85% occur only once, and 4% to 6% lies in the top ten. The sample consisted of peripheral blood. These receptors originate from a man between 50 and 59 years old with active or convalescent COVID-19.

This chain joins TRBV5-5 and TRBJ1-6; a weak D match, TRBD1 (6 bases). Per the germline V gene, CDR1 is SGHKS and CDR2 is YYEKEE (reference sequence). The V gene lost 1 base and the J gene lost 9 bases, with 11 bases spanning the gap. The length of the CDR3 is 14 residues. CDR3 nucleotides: TGTGCCAGCAGCTTGCAGGGGAGTAGTTCACCCCTCCACTTT. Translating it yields CASSLQGSSSPLHF.

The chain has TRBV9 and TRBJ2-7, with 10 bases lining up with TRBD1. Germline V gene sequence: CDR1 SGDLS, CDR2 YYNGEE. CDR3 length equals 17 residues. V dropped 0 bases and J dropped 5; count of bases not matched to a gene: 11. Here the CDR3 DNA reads TGTGCCAGCAGCGTAGGGCCTCCCGGGACAGGGGAGGACGAGCAGTACTTC. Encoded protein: CASSVGPPGTGEDEQYF.

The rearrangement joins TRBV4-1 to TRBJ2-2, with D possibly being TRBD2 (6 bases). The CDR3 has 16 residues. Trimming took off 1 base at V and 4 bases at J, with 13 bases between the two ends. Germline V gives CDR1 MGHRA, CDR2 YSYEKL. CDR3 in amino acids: CASSQGPGLRTGELFF. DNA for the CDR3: TGCGCCAGCAGCCAAGGGCCGGGACTTCGCACCGGGGAGCTGTTTTTT.

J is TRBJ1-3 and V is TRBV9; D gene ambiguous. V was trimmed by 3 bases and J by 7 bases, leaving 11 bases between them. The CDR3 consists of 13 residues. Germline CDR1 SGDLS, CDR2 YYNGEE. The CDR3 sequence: CASSARGTNTIYF. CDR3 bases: TGTGCCAGCAGCGCCCGGGGAACCAACACCATATATTTT.

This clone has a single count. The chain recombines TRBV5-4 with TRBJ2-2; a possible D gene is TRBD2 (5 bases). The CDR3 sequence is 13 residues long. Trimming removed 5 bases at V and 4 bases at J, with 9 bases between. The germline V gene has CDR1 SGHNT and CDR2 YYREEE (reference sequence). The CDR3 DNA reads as TGTGCCAGCAGACTAGTAGTCACCGGGGAGCTGTTTTTT. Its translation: CASRLVVTGELFF.

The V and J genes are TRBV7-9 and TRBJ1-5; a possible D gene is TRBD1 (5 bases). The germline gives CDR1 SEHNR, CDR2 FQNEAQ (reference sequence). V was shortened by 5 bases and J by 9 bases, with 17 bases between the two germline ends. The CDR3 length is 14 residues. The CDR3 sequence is CASSPYTGVGPQHF. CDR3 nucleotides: TGTGCCAGCAGCCCCTACACGGGGGTAGGGCCCCAGCATTTT.

The CDR3 DNA is TGTGCCTGGAGTGTACTGGGTAGCGGGGCGTACAATGAGCAGTTCTTC. Translation gives CAWSVLGSGAYNEQFF. This sequence joins TRBV30 and TRBJ2-1, with 8 positions matching TRBD2. The junction had 8 bases not matched to a gene; V was cut back by 0 bases and J by 4 bases. This CDR3 contains 16 residues. CDR1 and CDR2 (germline): GTSNPN, SVGIG (reference sequence).

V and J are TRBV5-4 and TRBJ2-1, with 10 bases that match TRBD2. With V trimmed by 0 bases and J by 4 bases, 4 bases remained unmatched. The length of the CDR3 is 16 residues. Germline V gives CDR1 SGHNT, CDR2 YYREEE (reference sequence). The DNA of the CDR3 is TGTGCCAGCAGCTTGGAAGGACTAGCGGCTTACAATGAGCAGTTCTTC. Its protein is CASSLEGLAAYNEQFF. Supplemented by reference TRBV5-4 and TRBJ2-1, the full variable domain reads ETGVTQSPTHLIKTRGQQVTLRCSSQSGHNTVSWYQQALGQGPQFIFQYYREEENGRGNFPPRFSGLQFPNYSSELNVNALELDDSALYLCASSLEGLAAYNEQFFGPGTRLTVL.

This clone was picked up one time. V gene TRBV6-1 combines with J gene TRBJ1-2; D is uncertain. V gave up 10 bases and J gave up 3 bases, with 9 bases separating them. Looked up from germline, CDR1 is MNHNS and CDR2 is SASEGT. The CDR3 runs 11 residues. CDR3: CATTADYGYTF. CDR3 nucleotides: TGTGCCACCACGGCGGACTATGGCTACACCTTC.

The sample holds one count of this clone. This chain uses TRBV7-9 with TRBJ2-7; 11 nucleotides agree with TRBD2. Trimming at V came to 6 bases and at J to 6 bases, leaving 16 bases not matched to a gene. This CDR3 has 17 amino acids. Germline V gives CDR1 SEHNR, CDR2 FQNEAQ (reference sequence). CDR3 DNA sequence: TGTGCCAGCAGTCCCCCCGTACTAGCGGGAGACCCTCGCGAGCAGTACTTC. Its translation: CASSPPVLAGDPREQYF.

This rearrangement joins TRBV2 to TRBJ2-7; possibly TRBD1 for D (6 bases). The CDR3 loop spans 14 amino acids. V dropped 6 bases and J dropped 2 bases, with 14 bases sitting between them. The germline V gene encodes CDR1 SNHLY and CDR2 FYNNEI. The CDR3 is CASRALQGPYEQYF. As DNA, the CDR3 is TGTGCCAGCAGAGCCTTACAGGGTCCCTACGAGCAGTACTTC.

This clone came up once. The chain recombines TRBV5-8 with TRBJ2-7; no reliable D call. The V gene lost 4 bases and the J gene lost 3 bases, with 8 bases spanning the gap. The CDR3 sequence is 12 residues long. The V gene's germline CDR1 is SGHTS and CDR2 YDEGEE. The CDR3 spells CASSPVNYEQYF. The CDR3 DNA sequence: TGTGCCAGCAGCCCAGTTAACTACGAGCAGTACTTC.

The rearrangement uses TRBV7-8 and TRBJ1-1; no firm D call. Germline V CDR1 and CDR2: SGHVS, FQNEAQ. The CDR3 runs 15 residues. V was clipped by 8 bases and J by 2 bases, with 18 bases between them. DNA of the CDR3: TGTGCCAGCTATCTAGGGCGGGGTTTAAACACTGAAGCTTTCTTT. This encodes CASYLGRGLNTEAFF.

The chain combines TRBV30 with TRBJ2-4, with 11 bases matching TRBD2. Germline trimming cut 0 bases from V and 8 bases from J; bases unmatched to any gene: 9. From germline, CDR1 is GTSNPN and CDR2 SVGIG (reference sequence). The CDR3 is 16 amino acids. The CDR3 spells CAWSVGGLAVSDIQYF. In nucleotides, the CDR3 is TGTGCCTGGAGTGTAGGGGGACTAGCGGTTTCAGACATTCAGTACTTC.

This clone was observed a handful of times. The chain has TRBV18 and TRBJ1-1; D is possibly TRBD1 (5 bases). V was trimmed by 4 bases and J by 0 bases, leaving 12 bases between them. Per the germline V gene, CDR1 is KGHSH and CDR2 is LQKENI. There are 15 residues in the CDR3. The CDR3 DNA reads TGTGCCAGCTCACGGGGAGGGGTGCTGAACACTGAAGCTTTCTTT. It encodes CASSRGGVLNTEAFF.

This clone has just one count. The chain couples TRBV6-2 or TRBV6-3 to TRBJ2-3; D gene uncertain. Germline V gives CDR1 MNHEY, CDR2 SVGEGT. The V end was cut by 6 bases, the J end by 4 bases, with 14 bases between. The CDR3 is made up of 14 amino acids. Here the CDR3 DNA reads TGTGCCAGCAGCACTCATGCCATGCCAGATACGCAGTATTTT. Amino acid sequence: CASSTHAMPDTQYF.

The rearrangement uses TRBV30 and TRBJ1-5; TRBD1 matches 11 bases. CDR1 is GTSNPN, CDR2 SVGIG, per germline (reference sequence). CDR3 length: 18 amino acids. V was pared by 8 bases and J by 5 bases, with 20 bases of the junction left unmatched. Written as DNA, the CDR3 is TGTGCCGAGGGACAGGGGGACTCCCCCAGACCGTCGGATCAGCCCCAGCATTTT. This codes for CAEGQGDSPRPSDQPQHF. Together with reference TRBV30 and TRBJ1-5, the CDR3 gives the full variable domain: SQTIHQWPATLVQPVGSPLSLECTVEGTSNPNLYWYRQAAGRGLQLLFYSVGIGQISSEVPQNLSASRPQDRQFILSSKKLLLSDSGFYLCAEGQGDSPRPSDQPQHFGDGTRLSIL.

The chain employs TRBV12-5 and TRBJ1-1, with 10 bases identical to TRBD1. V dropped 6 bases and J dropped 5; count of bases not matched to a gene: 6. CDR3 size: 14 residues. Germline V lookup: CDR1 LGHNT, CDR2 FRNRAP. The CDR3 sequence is CASGGQGIRTEAFF. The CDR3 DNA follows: TGTGCTAGTGGGGGACAGGGGATAAGGACTGAAGCTTTCTTT.

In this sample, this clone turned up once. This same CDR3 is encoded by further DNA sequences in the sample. The CDR3 region is CASSLGQGGTEAFF. Written as DNA, the CDR3 is TGCGCCAGCAGCTTGGGCCAGGGTGGCACTGAAGCTTTCTTT. The rearrangement uses TRBV5-1 and TRBJ1-1; tentatively, D is TRBD1 (5 bases). V dropped 0 bases and J dropped 4 bases, with 10 bases sitting between them. This CDR3 has 14 residues. In germline, CDR1 is SGHRS, CDR2 YFSETQ.

CDR3 sequence: CASSVAIRQGGPDTQYF. For the CDR3, the DNA is TGTGCCAGCAGCGTAGCTATCAGGCAGGGTGGGCCAGATACGCAGTATTTT. J is TRBJ2-3 and V is TRBV9; D might be TRBD1 (5 bases). From germline, CDR1 is SGDLS and CDR2 YYNGEE. The CDR3 extends over 17 amino acids. V gave up 0 bases and J gave up 4 bases, with 18 bases separating them.

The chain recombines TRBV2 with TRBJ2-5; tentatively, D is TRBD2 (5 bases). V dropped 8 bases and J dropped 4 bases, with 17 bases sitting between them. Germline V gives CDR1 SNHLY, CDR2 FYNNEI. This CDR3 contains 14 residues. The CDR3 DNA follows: TGTGCCAGCCACCAACGTCGGGGTGGAGAGACCCAGTACTTC. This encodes CASHQRRGGETQYF.

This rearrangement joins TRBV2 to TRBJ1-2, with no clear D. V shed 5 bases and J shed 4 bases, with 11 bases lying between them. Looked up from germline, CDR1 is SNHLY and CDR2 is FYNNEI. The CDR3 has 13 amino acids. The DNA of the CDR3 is TGTGCCAGCAGTCCACAGCAAGGCTATGGCTACACCTTC. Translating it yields CASSPQQGYGYTF.

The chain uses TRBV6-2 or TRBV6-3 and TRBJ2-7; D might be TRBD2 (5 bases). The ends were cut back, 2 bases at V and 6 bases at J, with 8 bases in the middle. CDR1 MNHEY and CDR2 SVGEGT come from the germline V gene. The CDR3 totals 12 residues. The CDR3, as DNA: TGTGCCAGCAGTTACGGTGGGAGCGAGCAGTACTTC. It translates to CASSYGGSEQYF.

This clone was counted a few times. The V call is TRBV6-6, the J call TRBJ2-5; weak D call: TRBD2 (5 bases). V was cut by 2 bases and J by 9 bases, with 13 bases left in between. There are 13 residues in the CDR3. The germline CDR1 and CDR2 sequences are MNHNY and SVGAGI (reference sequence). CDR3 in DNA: TGTGCCAGCAGTTACCGCTCAACTAGGGCCCAGTACTTC. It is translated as CASSYRSTRAQYF.

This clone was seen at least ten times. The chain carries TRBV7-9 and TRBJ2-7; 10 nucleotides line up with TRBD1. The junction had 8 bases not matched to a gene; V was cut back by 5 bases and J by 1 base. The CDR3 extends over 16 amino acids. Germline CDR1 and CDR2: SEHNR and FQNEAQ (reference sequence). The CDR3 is CASSPRMGQGSYEQYF. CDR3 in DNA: TGTGCCAGCAGCCCCAGGATGGGACAGGGGTCCTACGAGCAGTACTTC. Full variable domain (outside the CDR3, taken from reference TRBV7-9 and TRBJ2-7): DTGVSQNPRHKITKRGQNVTFRCDPISEHNRLYWYRQTLGQGPEFLTYFQNEAQLEKSRLLSDRFSAERPKGSFSTLEIQRTEQGDSAMYLCASSPRMGQGSYEQYFGPGTRLTVT.

CDR3 amino acids: CAISEGRETNEKLFF. The CDR3, as DNA: TGTGCCATCAGTGAGGGGAGGGAAACTAATGAAAAACTGTTTTTT. The J gene is TRBJ1-4, the V gene TRBV10-3, with D unclear. The CDR3 consists of 15 residues. Trimming left V 2 bases short and J 1 base short, with 8 bases between. Germline values: CDR1 ENHRY, CDR2 SYGVKD.

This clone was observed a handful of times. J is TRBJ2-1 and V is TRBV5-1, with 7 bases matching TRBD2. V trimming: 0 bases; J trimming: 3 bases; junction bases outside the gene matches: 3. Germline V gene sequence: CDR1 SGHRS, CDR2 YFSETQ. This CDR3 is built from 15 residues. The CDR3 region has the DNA TGCGCCAGCAGCTTGGGCGGGAGAGTCTACAATGAGCAGTTCTTC. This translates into CASSLGGRVYNEQFF.

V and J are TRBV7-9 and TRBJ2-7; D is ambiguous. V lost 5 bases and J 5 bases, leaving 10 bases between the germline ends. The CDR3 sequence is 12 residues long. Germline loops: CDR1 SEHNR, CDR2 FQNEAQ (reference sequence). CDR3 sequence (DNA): TGTGCCAGCAGCCCTGAGTCGCACGAGCAGTACTTC. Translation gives CASSPESHEQYF.

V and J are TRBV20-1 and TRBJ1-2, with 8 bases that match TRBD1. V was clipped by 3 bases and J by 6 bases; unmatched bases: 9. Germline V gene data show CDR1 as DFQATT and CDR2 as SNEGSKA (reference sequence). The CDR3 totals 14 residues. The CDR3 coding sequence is TGCAGTGCTAGTCGACCAGGGGGCATCGATGGCTACACCTTC. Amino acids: CSASRPGGIDGYTF.

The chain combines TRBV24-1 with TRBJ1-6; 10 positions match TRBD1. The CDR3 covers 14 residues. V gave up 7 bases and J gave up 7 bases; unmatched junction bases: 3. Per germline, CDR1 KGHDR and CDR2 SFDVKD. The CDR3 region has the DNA TGTGCCACCAGCCCGGGACAGGGGAATTCACCCCTCCACTTT. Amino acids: CATSPGQGNSPLHF.

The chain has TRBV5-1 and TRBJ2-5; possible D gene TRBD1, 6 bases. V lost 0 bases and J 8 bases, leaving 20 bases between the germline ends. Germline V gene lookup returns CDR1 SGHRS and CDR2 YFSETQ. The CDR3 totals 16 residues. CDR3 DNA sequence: TGCGCCAGCAGCTTGGGGGGAAAGGGACATCCAACCACCCAGTACTTC. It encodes CASSLGGKGHPTTQYF. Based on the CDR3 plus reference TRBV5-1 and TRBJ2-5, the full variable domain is KAGVTQTPRYLIKTRGQQVTLSCSPISGHRSVSWYQQTPGQGLQFLFEYFSETQRNKGNFPGRFSGRQFSNSRSEMNVSTLELGDSALYLCASSLGGKGHPTTQYFGPGTRLLVL.

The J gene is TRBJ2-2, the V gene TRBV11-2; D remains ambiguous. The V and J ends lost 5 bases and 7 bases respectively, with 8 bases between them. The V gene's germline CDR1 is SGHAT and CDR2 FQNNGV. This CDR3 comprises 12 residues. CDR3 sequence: CASSPRGGELFF. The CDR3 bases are TGTGCCAGCAGCCCTAGAGGCGGGGAGCTGTTTTTT. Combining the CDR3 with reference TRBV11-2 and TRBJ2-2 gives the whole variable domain EAGVAQSPRYKIIEKRQSVAFWCNPISGHATLYWYQQILGQGPKLLIQFQNNGVVDDSQLPKDRFSAERLKGVDSTLKIQPAKLEDSAVYLCASSPRGGELFFGEGSRLTVL.